This TCR beta chain was recorded in a study of shared clonotypes between healthy human individuals. General study findings and limits: Clonotype sharing across several donors was observed for around 5% of naive CD4 clonotypes.

As concerns this clone: Its target is unknown.

Using immunoSEQ multiplex PCR, the repertoire was profiled, and TCRdb retains in-frame clones only, with some absent. The data show 1.6 million or so clones, roughly 98.5% seen once. The origin of this receptor is a man aged 30 to 45 in good health. The sequenced sample was naive CD4+ T cells sorted from blood. Subset given: CD45RA+ positively selected.

CDR3 sequence: CASSQVAGAGTGELFF. The CDR3 nucleotides are TGTGCCAGCAGCCAGGTAGCGGGAGCGGGCACCGGGGAGCTGTTTTTT. V gene TRBV14 combines with J gene TRBJ2-2; the match to TRBD2 covers 9 bases. Trimming removed 3 bases from V and 4 bases from J; junction bases left unmatched: 6. The germline CDR1 and CDR2 sequences are SGHDN and FVKESK. The CDR3 spans 16 residues.